The subject of this entry is one TCR beta chain. Its antigen remains unidentified. This sample is part of a study of beta chain features in type 1 diabetes. V lost 0 bases, J lost 3 bases, and 9 bases lay in between. Germline V gene data show CDR1 as SGHTA and CDR2 as FQGNSA. The CDR3 is made up of 15 amino acids. The authors reverse transcribed all of the isolated RNA, so sequencing captured expressed TCRB transcripts. Sequencing used immunoSEQ multiplex PCR; TCRdb keeps in-frame clones, though not all of them. This sample carries a few hundred thousand clones, 13% of them seen once, and the ten largest clones take roughly 0.015%. Study conclusions and caveats: Type 1 diabetes patients had moderately but significantly shorter TCRB CDR3s in all four CD4+ subsets.

The sequence derives from a woman between 18 and 29 years old with type 1 diabetes. Input material: naive CD4+ T cells from blood. The V gene is TRBV7-2, the J gene TRBJ2-1; D gene unclear. The CDR3 sequence is CASSLANPGYNEQFF. The CDR3, as DNA: TGTGCCAGCAGCTTAGCAAACCCGGGCTACAATGAGCAGTTCTTC. Full variable domain (rest looked up from reference TRBV7-2 and TRBJ2-1): GAGVSQSPSNKVTEKGKDVELRCDPISGHTALYWYRQSLGQGLEFLIYFQGNSAPDKSGLPSDRFSAERTGGSVSTLTIQRTQQEDSAVYLCASSLANPGYNEQFFGPGTRLTVL.